This TCR beta chain stems from a study of tumour-infiltrating T cells in Burkitt lymphoma. Study at large: All epidemiological Burkitt lymphoma subtypes were represented in the cohort. Repertoire clonality predicted overall and progression-free survival.

Trimming at V came to 1 base and at J to 3 bases, leaving 4 bases not matched to a gene. Germline V CDR1 and CDR2: LNHNV, YYDKDF (reference sequence). The CDR3 is 15 residues long. Whole-study findings and limits: Public clonotypes, several, appeared across numerous Burkitt lymphoma patients.

This clone was counted only a few times. The antigen is undetermined. Assay used: immunoSEQ multiplex PCR; TCRdb lists only in-frame clones, some missing. The sample shows some 2,000 clones, approximately 12% of them seen only once. Sequenced: tumor tissue. The TCR was taken from a human donor with Burkitt lymphoma. The V and J genes are TRBV15 and TRBJ2-7; 9 nucleotides line up with TRBD2. In DNA form, the CDR3 reads TGTGCCACCAGCAGAGCTAGCGGGGACGACTACGAGCAGTACTTC. Encoded protein: CATSRASGDDYEQYF.